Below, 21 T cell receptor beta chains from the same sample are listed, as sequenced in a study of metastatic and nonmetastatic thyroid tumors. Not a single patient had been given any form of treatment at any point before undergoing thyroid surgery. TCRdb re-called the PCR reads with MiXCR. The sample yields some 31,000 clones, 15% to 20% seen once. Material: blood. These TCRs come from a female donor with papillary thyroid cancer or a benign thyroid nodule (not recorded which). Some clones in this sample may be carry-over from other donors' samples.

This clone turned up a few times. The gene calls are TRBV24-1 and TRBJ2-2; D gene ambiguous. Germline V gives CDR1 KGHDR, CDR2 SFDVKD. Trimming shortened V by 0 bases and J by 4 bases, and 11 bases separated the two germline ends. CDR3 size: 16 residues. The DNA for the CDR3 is TGTGCCACCAGTGATTTGCTAGACTCGGGCACCGGGGAGCTGTTTTTT. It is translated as CATSDLLDSGTGELFF.

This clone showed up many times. CDR3 in amino acids: CSAKQGYTDTQYF. The CDR3 DNA follows: TGCAGTGCCAAACAGGGTTACACAGATACGCAGTATTTT. This rearrangement joins TRBV20-1 to TRBJ2-3; a possible D gene is TRBD1 (6 bases). Germline-derived CDR1 and CDR2 are DFQATT and SNEGSKA (reference sequence). Trimming left V 6 bases short and J 2 bases short, with 12 bases between. This CDR3 is built from 13 residues.

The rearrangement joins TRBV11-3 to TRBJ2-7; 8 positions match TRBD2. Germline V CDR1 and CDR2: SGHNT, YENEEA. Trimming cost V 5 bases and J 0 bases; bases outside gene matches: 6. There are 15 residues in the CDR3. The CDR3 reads CASSLTSGDSYEQYF. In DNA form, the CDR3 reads TGTGCCAGCAGCCTCACTAGCGGTGACTCCTACGAGCAGTACTTC.

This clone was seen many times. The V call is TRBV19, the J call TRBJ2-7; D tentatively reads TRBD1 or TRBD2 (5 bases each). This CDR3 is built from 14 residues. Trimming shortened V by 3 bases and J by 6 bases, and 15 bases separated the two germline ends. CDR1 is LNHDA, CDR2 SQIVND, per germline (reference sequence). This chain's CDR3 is CASSIGGEIGEQYF. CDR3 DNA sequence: TGTGCCAGTAGTATTGGGGGAGAGATCGGCGAGCAGTACTTC.

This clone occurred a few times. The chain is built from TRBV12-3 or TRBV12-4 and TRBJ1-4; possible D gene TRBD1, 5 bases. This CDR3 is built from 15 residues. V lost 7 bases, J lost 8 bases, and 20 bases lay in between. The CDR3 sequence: CASTPLGGVEEKLFF. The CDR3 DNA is TGTGCCAGCACCCCGCTAGGAGGGGTTGAGGAAAAACTGTTTTTT.

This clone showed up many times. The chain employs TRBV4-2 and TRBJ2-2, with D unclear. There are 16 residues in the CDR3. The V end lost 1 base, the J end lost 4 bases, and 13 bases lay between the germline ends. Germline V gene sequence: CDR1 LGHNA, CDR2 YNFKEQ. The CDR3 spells CASSQAWVGGTGELFF. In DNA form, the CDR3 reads TGTGCCAGCAGCCAAGCCTGGGTAGGTGGCACCGGGGAGCTGTTTTTT.

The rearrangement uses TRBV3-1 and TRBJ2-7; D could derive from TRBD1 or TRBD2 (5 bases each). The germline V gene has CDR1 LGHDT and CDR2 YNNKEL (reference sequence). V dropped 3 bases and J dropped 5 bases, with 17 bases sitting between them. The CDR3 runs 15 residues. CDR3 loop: CASSHSWGTSDEQYF. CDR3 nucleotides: TGTGCCAGCAGCCACTCATGGGGGACCTCGGACGAGCAGTACTTC.

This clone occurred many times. The CDR3 region is CASSEDGTGELFF. The CDR3 nucleotides read TGTGCCAGCAGTGAAGACGGAACCGGGGAGCTGTTTTTT. The chain recombines TRBV2 with TRBJ2-2; no clear D gene. Trimming removed 1 base at V and 5 bases at J, with 5 bases between. Germline CDR1 SNHLY, CDR2 FYNNEI. The CDR3 is 13 residues long.

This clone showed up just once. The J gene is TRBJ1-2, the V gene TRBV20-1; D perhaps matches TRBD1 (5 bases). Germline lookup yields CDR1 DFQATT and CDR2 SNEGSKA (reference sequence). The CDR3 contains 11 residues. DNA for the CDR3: TGCTGCTACAGGCGTAACTATGGCTACACCTTC. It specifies CCYRRNYGYTF.

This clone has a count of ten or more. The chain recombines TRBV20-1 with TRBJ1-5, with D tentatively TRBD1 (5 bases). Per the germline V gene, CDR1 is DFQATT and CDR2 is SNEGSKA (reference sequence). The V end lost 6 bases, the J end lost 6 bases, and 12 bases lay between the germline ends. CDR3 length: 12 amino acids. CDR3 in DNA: TGCAGTGCCACCCTGGGGGGTCAGCCCCAGCATTTT. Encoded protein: CSATLGGQPQHF.

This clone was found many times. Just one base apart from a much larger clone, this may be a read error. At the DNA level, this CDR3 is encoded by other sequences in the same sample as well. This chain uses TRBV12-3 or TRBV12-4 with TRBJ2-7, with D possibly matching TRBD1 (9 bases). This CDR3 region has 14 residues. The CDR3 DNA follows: TGCGCCAGCAGTTTAGCGGGACAGGGCTACGAGCAGTACTTC. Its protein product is CASSLAGQGYEQYF.

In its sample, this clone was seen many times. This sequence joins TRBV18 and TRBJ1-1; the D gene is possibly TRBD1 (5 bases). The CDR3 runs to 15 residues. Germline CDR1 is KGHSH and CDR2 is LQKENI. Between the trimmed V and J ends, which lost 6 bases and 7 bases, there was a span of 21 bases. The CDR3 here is CASSPGVGRVVEAFF. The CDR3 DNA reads TGTGCCAGCTCTCCAGGTGTGGGGCGCGTCGTTGAAGCTTTCTTT.

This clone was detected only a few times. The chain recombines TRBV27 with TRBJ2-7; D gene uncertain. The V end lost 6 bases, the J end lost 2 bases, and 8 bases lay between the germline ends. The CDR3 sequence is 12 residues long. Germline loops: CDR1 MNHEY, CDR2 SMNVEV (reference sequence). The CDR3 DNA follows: TGTGCCAGCAGGGTGTCGGCCTACGAGCAGTACTTC. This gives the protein CASRVSAYEQYF.

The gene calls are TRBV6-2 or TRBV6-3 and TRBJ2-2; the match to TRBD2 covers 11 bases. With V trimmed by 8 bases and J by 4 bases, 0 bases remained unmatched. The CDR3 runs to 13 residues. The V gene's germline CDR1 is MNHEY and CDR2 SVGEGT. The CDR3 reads CASGLAGTGELFF. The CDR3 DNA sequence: TGTGCCAGCGGACTAGCGGGCACCGGGGAGCTGTTTTTT.

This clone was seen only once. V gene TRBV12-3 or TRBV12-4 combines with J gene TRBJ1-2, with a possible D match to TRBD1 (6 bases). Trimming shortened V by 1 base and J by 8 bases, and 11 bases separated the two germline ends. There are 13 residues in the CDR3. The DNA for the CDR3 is TGTGCCAGCAGTTTAGGGGGGCTGAGCGGCTACACCTTC. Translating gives CASSLGGLSGYTF.

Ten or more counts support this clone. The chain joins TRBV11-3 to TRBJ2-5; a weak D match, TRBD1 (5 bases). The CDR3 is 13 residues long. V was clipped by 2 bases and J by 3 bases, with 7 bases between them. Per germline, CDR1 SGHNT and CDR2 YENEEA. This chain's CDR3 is CASSLFREETQYF. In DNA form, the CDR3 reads TGTGCCAGCAGCTTATTCAGGGAAGAGACCCAGTACTTC.

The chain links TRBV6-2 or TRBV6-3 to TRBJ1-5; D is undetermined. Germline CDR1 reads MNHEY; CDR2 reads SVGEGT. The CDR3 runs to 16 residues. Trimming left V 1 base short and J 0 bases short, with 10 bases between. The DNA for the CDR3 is TGTGCCAGCAGTTACTGCGGGATCTTTAGCAATCAGCCCCAGCATTTT. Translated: CASSYCGIFSNQPQHF.

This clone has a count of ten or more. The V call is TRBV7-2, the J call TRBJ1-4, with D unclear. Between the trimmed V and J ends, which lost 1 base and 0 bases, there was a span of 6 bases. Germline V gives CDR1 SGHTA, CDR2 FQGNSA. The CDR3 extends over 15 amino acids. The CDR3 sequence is CASSLDSTTNEKLFF. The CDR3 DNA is TGTGCCAGCAGCTTAGATTCCACAACTAATGAAAAACTGTTTTTT.

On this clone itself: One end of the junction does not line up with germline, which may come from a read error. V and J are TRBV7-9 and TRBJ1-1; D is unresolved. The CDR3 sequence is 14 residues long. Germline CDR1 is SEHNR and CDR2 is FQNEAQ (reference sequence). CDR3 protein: CASNLTPRNTEAFF. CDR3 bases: TGTGCCAGCAACTTAACGCCGAGGAACACTGAGGCTTTCTTT.

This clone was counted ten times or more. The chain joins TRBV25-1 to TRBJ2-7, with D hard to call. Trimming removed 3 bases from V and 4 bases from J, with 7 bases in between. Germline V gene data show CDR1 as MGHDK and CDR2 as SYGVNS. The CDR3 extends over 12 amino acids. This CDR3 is CASSDSLYEQYF. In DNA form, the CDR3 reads TGTGCCAGCAGTGACAGCCTTTACGAGCAGTACTTC.

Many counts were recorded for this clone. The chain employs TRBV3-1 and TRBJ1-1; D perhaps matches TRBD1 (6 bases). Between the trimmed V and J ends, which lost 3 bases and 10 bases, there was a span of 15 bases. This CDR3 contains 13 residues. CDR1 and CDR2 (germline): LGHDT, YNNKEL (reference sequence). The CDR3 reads CASSHRDKEGAFF. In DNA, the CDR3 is TGTGCCAGCAGCCACCGGGACAAGGAAGGAGCTTTCTTT.